This passage covers 19 T cell receptor beta chains from one sample sequenced in a study of graft-versus-host responses after intestinal transplantation. Produced via immunoSEQ multiplex PCR; TCRdb's table is partial and in-frame only. The sample contains 6,500 to 10,000 clones, roughly 70% of which appear only once. Intraepithelial plus lamina propria lymphocytes were released by processing graft tissue. Sequenced here: ileum tissue, sampled nearly 500 days after intestinal transplant. These receptor sequences come from a human patient who received an intestinal transplant, so some T cells may come from the graft donor.

The V call is TRBV28, the J call TRBJ2-5, with D tentatively TRBD1 (6 bases). Germline assignment: CDR1 MDHEN and CDR2 SYDVKM. The CDR3 extends over 15 amino acids. Deletions cut 3 bases from V and 1 base from J, with 12 bases between. For the CDR3, the DNA is TGTGCCAGCAGTTTCGACAGGACGACCCAAGAGACCCAGTACTTC. This codes for CASSFDRTTQETQYF.

This clone was seen more than once but under ten times. This rearrangement joins TRBV6-5 to TRBJ1-5, with D maybe TRBD1 (6 bases). Germline V lookup: CDR1 MNHEY, CDR2 SVGAGI. Deletions cut 2 bases from V and 6 bases from J, with 14 bases between. The CDR3 has 15 amino acids. The CDR3 region is CASSYSPMTGQPQHF. DNA of the CDR3: TGTGCCAGCAGTTACAGCCCTATGACAGGTCAGCCCCAGCATTTT.

This clone was seen a handful of times. V usage is TRBV14 and J usage is TRBJ2-3, with TRBD1 as a possible D gene (6 bases). Germline CDR1 reads SGHDN; CDR2 reads FVKESK. There are 17 residues in the CDR3. Deletions cut 4 bases from V and 3 bases from J, with 20 bases between. CDR3 loop: CASSPIQGKLTTDTQYF. In nucleotides, the CDR3 is TGTGCCAGCAGCCCAATACAGGGCAAACTCACTACAGATACGCAGTATTTT. Full variable domain (missing parts from reference TRBV14 and TRBJ2-3): EAGVTQFPSHSVIEKGQTVTLRCDPISGHDNLYWYRRVMGKEIKFLLHFVKESKQDESGMPNNRFLAERTGGTYSTLKVQPAELEDSGVYFCASSPIQGKLTTDTQYFGPGTRLTVL.

The CDR3 coding sequence is TGTGCCAGCAGCCGACGGACTATTTTCGATGAGCAGTTCTTC. Its translation is CASSRRTIFDEQFF. The chain has TRBV7-6 and TRBJ2-1; D possibly corresponds to TRBD2 (6 bases). Germline CDR1 and CDR2: SGHVS and FNYEAQ. The length of the CDR3 is 14 residues. V lost 5 bases to trimming and J lost 8 bases, with 16 bases between them.

The rearrangement links TRBV5-6 to TRBJ1-5; no reliable D call. The V end was cut by 2 bases, the J end by 1 base, with 10 bases between. CDR1 and CDR2 from the germline V gene are SGHDT and YYEEEE. This CDR3 is built from 15 residues. CDR3: CASSLGQLSNQPQHF. CDR3 nucleotides: TGTGCCAGCAGCTTAGGGCAGTTGAGCAATCAGCCCCAGCATTTT.

The chain carries TRBV7-8 and TRBJ1-4; tentatively, D is TRBD1 (5 bases). This CDR3 region has 15 residues. V lost 2 bases to trimming and J lost 8 bases, with 15 bases between them. Germline V CDR1 and CDR2: SGHVS, FQNEAQ. CDR3 bases: TGTGCCAGCAGCTTATGGGCAGGGCGGAACGAAAAACTGTTTTTT. Protein: CASSLWAGRNEKLFF.

This chain joins TRBV19 and TRBJ2-2; 10 bases line up with TRBD1. This CDR3 contains 13 residues. Germline-derived CDR1 and CDR2 are LNHDA and SQIVND (reference sequence). Unmatched junction bases numbered 0, after V lost 6 bases and J lost 5 bases. CDR3 sequence reads: CASRDRGTGELFF. The CDR3 DNA reads TGTGCCAGTAGGGACAGGGGGACCGGGGAGCTGTTTTTT.

This clone turned up a few times. This chain connects TRBV18 to TRBJ2-7; D call uncertain. Germline V gene lookup returns CDR1 KGHSH and CDR2 LQKENI. Trimming pared 8 bases from V and 5 bases from J, leaving 10 bases between. The CDR3 runs to 11 residues. The CDR3 DNA is TGTGCCAGCCGAGGTGGGGACGAGCAGTACTTC. It codes for CASRGGDEQYF.

V usage is TRBV27 and J usage is TRBJ1-2; tentative D call: TRBD1 (5 bases). The CDR3 totals 15 residues. Trimming pared 3 bases from V and 6 bases from J, leaving 17 bases between. CDR1 and CDR2 from the germline V gene are MNHEY and SMNVEV (reference sequence). In DNA form, the CDR3 reads TGTGCCAGCAGTTTGGTCGGTTCGAGGGGCGATGGCTACACCTTC. Protein: CASSLVGSRGDGYTF.

This clone was found once. CDR3 sequence reads: CASRRYSGNTIYF. For the CDR3, the DNA is TGTGCCAGCAGGCGCTACTCTGGAAACACCATATATTTT. This chain connects TRBV28 to TRBJ1-3; D is undetermined. CDR1 and CDR2 (germline): MDHEN, SYDVKM. The V and J ends lost 6 bases and 0 bases respectively, with 6 bases between them. This CDR3 spans 13 amino acids.

The chain is built from TRBV6-1 and TRBJ1-1; maybe TRBD1 (5 bases). Germline V CDR1 and CDR2: MNHNS, SASEGT. The CDR3 length is 15 residues. Trimming pared 6 bases from V and 1 base from J, leaving 15 bases between. The CDR3 DNA reads TGTGCCAGCAGAAAATTCTGGGGGGAGAACACTGAAGCTTTCTTT. It encodes CASRKFWGENTEAFF.

Concerning this clone: A much larger clonotype is one base distant, so this may be a read error. The chain carries TRBV4-2 and TRBJ2-7; 9 nucleotides agree with TRBD2. J lost 0 bases, V lost 1 base, and 4 bases had no gene match. The CDR3 loop spans 16 amino acids. Per germline, CDR1 LGHNA and CDR2 YNFKEQ. The CDR3 here is CASSQAAGGSSYEQYF. CDR3 DNA sequence: TGTGCCAGCAGCCAAGCGGCGGGAGGGAGCTCCTACGAGCAGTACTTC.

A word on this clone: The CDR3 carries no conserved terminal phenylalanine or tryptophan, so it likely arises from a read error. The V gene is TRBV6-1, the J gene TRBJ1-5; 8 bases map to TRBD1. This CDR3 has 15 residues. V lost 4 bases, J lost 6 bases, and 8 bases stayed unmatched. CDR1 is MNHNS, CDR2 SASEGT, per germline. In DNA form, the CDR3 reads TGTGCCAGCAGTGTTGGACAGGGTAGAGGTCAGCCCCAGCATCTT. Its translation is CASSVGQGRGQPQHL.

The chain has TRBV19 and TRBJ1-1, with D uncertain. Per the germline V gene, CDR1 is LNHDA and CDR2 is SQIVND (reference sequence). Trimming removed 3 bases from V and 7 bases from J, with 9 bases in between. The CDR3 totals 12 residues. The chain's CDR3 is CASSIRGNEAFF. The CDR3 DNA sequence: TGTGCCAGTAGTATTCGGGGTAATGAAGCTTTCTTT.

The chain employs TRBV27 and TRBJ2-7; 7 positions agree with TRBD2. The CDR3 consists of 15 residues. V was clipped by 7 bases and J by 4 bases; unmatched bases: 13. Germline-derived CDR1 and CDR2 are MNHEY and SMNVEV (reference sequence). The CDR3 sequence: CASTLRGGSRYEQYF. CDR3 nucleotides: TGTGCCAGCACCCTCCGAGGCGGGAGTCGGTACGAGCAGTACTTC.

This clone turned up a few times. The gene calls are TRBV28 and TRBJ2-1; D is ambiguous. V shed 2 bases and J shed 0 bases, with 5 bases lying between them. The germline V gene encodes CDR1 MDHEN and CDR2 SYDVKM. The CDR3 is 14 residues long. As DNA, the CDR3 is TGTGCCAGCAGTTTAGGCCGCTCCTACAATGAGCAGTTCTTC. Translating it yields CASSLGRSYNEQFF.

This chain links TRBV7-6 with TRBJ1-4; D gene ambiguous. CDR1 is SGHVS, CDR2 FNYEAQ, per germline. Trimming stripped 5 bases from V and 12 bases from J, with 19 bases between. This CDR3 spans 14 amino acids. The CDR3 is CASSRTYPPSELFF. Written as DNA, the CDR3 is TGTGCCAGCAGCCGTACCTATCCACCCTCGGAACTGTTTTTT.

The rearrangement joins TRBV9 to TRBJ1-2; 8 bases align to TRBD1. With V trimmed by 0 bases and J by 4 bases, 11 bases remained unmatched. CDR1 is SGDLS and CDR2 is YYNGEE in the germline V gene. This CDR3 comprises 17 residues. The CDR3 region has the DNA TGTGCCAGCAGCGTAGCCCCGGACAGGGCCCTATCCTATGGCTACACCTTC. Its protein is CASSVAPDRALSYGYTF.

The genes are TRBV6-6 and TRBJ2-7, with 9 bases identical to TRBD1. Germline V gene sequence: CDR1 MNHNY, CDR2 SVGAGI (reference sequence). The CDR3 is 13 residues long. Unmatched junction bases numbered 7, after V lost 10 bases and J lost 3 bases. Here the CDR3 DNA reads TGTGCCACCAACAGGGGGCCCTTCTACGAGCAGTACTTC. This translates into CATNRGPFYEQYF.